The rows below give T cell receptor beta chains drawn from one sample of a study of glioma-infiltrating T cells after dendritic cell vaccination. The protocol was immunoSEQ multiplex PCR, while the TCRdb copy is restricted to in-frame clones and leaves out a portion. The sample records about 76,000 clones, 80% to 90% being singletons. The specimen was blood, collected after dendritic cell vaccination. Every receptor here comes from a human donor with glioblastoma. CDR3s leave out the opening cysteine and the closing phenylalanine or tryptophan. Clone sizes are given selectively: once, few, many, or a class where the clone is expanded.

TRBJ2-3	TRBV7-9	once	ASTHSTSGRSDTQY
TRBJ2-7	TRBV5-1	.	ASSRGTSGSREQY
TRBJ2-2	TRBV9	.	ASSSLGRLNTGELF
TRBJ1-4	TRBV30	.	ARGTDATNEKLF
TRBJ2-2	TRBV18	.	ASSPSRASFGELF
TRBJ1-4	TRBV6-7	.	ASTYAWRDRGLRANEKLF
TRBJ2-3	TRBV4-2	.	ASSDGAGALLDTQY
TRBJ2-7	TRBV7-3	.	ASSLTLAGAGEQY
TRBJ2-7	TRBV5-1	.	ASSWGGQAYEQY
TRBJ2-5	TRBV5-1	.	ASIYPGGTQY
TRBJ2-5	TRBV19	.	ASSIRASGPQETQY
TRBJ1-2	TRBV20-1	.	SASAIYGYT
TRBJ1-2	TRBV30	.	AWSLRGVNYGYT
TRBJ1-2	TRBV5-5	.	ASSPHKGQGIEGYT
TRBJ1-1	TRBV6-1	once	ASSELMTLNTEAF
TRBJ2-3	TRBV5-1	.	ASSLEGTGGTDTQY
TRBJ1-3	TRBV7-9	.	ASSLAAEGDTIY
TRBJ1-1	TRBV7-2	.	ASSSDARASTEAF
TRBJ2-1	TRBV27	.	ASSLTGSFEQF
TRBJ1-4	TRBV25-1	.	ASSDPRQGNLNEKLF
TRBJ2-1	TRBV5-8	.	ASSPDGISYNEQF
TRBJ2-6	TRBV5-4	few	ASSEGTAFSGANVLT
TRBJ1-1	TRBV10-1	.	ASSASRGGEFMNTEAF
TRBJ2-1	TRBV2	once	ASRGGLGGEQF
TRBJ1-6	TRBV7-9	.	ASSPTQGISPLH
TRBJ1-1	TRBV18	.	ASSPPERGVGTF
TRBJ1-1	TRBV15	.	ATSRDGARGAF
TRBJ2-1	TRBV13	.	ASSEGVDSYNEQF
TRBJ2-7	TRBV5-1	.	ASSLGPSGGVSYEQY